Below, 24 T cell receptor beta chains from the same sample are listed, as sequenced in a study of blood T cell dynamics during melanoma immunotherapy. Regarding time point: week 3, after first cycle of checkpoint inhibitor. Profiled with immunoSEQ multiplex PCR; TCRdb holds only in-frame clones, not every one. The sample includes about 8,200 clones, around 89% of them seen just once. The source material was blood, sampled from a patient treated with checkpoint blockade. The receptors derive from a human donor with melanoma.

J is TRBJ1-2 and V is TRBV29-1, with 9 bases matching TRBD1. The CDR3 loop spans 13 amino acids. With V trimmed by 7 bases and J by 8 bases, 11 bases remained unmatched. Germline V CDR1 and CDR2: SQVTM, ANQGSEA. The CDR3 is CSATGQGMRGYTF. The CDR3 DNA follows: TGCAGCGCCACAGGACAGGGGATGCGGGGCTACACCTTC.

As DNA, the CDR3 is TGTGCCAGCAGCTTAACCAGGTTGAATTCACCCCTCCACTTT. Protein: CASSLTRLNSPLHF. This sequence joins TRBV7-3 and TRBJ1-6; no definite D call. Germline CDR1 reads SGHTA; CDR2 reads FQGTGA. V gave up 0 bases and J gave up 7 bases, with 7 bases separating them. CDR3 length: 14 residues.

The chain uses TRBV28 and TRBJ2-7, with 7 bases identical to TRBD1. V was pared by 3 bases and J by 3 bases, with 5 bases of the junction left unmatched. The CDR3 spans 14 residues. Germline CDR1 and CDR2: MDHEN and SYDVKM. CDR3 protein: CASSFPGTDYEQYF. DNA for the CDR3: TGTGCCAGCAGTTTTCCCGGGACAGACTACGAGCAGTACTTC.

The rearrangement links TRBV18 to TRBJ2-7; D not certain. Germline CDR1 is KGHSH and CDR2 is LQKENI. V was shortened by 5 bases and J by 3 bases, with 11 bases between the two germline ends. The CDR3 has 13 amino acids. The chain's CDR3 is CASSAAHGYEQYF. The CDR3 region has the DNA TGTGCCAGCTCAGCCGCACACGGCTACGAGCAGTACTTC.

This clone has a single count. The genes are TRBV29-1 and TRBJ2-2, with D maybe TRBD2 (6 bases). Trimming pared 1 base from V and 3 bases from J, leaving 21 bases between. This CDR3 has 18 residues. The V gene's germline CDR1 is SQVTM and CDR2 ANQGSEA. In DNA form, the CDR3 reads TGCAGCGTTGAAGCCTCACCCGGCCGGGGGAGTGACACCGGGGAGCTGTTTTTT. It yields the protein CSVEASPGRGSDTGELFF.

The rearrangement links TRBV15 to TRBJ1-4; D is unresolved. The CDR3 consists of 13 residues. Per the germline V gene, CDR1 is LNHNV and CDR2 is YYDKDF (reference sequence). V was pared by 1 base and J by 7 bases, with 7 bases between. The CDR3 here is CATSRGHLEKLFF. In nucleotides, the CDR3 is TGTGCCACCAGCAGAGGACATCTTGAAAAACTGTTTTTT.

V usage is TRBV19 and J usage is TRBJ2-4; D is perhaps TRBD1 (5 bases). Per the germline V gene, CDR1 is LNHDA and CDR2 is SQIVND (reference sequence). The CDR3 covers 16 residues. V lost 3 bases, J lost 3 bases, and 15 bases lay in between. The CDR3, as DNA: TGTGCCAGTAGTATTGAGCAGGGTAACATCAAAAACATTCAGTACTTC. It specifies CASSIEQGNIKNIQYF. The variable domain in full, completed from reference TRBV19 and TRBJ2-4, reads DGGITQSPKYLFRKEGQNVTLSCEQNLNHDAMYWYRQDPGQGLRLIYYSQIVNDFQKGDIAEGYSVSREKKESFPLTVTSAQKNPTAFYLCASSIEQGNIKNIQYFGAGTRLSVL.

The chain uses TRBV5-1 and TRBJ2-5, with 9 bases identical to TRBD2. Germline CDR1 reads SGHRS; CDR2 reads YFSETQ. The CDR3 is 15 amino acids. The V and J ends lost 4 bases and 5 bases, in that order; junction bases with no gene match: 9. The CDR3 loop reads CASSGGLARGETQYF. The CDR3 DNA sequence: TGCGCCAGCAGCGGGGGACTAGCAAGAGGCGAGACCCAGTACTTC.

In this sample, this clone turned up a few times. The chain couples TRBV6-5 to TRBJ2-7; no clear D. The CDR3 runs to 11 residues. Germline V gives CDR1 MNHEY, CDR2 SVGAGI. V was shortened by 5 bases and J by 3 bases, with 5 bases between the two germline ends. Here the CDR3 reads CASSDLYEQYF. CDR3 nucleotides: TGTGCCAGCAGTGATCTCTACGAGCAGTACTTC.

The V gene is TRBV7-2, the J gene TRBJ1-4, with 7 bases matching TRBD1. The germline CDR1 and CDR2 sequences are SGHTA and FQGNSA. The CDR3 length is 14 residues. V trimming: 2 bases; J trimming: 10 bases; junction bases outside the gene matches: 7. CDR3 sequence: CASSLWDSGGKLFF. In DNA, the CDR3 is TGTGCCAGCAGCTTATGGGACTCAGGGGGAAAACTGTTTTTT. Filled out from reference TRBV7-2 and TRBJ1-4, the complete variable domain reads GAGVSQSPSNKVTEKGKDVELRCDPISGHTALYWYRQSLGQGLEFLIYFQGNSAPDKSGLPSDRFSAERTGGSVSTLTIQRTQQEDSAVYLCASSLWDSGGKLFFGSGTQLSVL.

The genes are TRBV19 and TRBJ1-4; D might be TRBD1 (5 bases). The CDR3 runs to 13 residues. V lost 5 bases and J lost 4, with 8 bases in between. CDR1 is LNHDA, CDR2 SQIVND, per germline (reference sequence). CDR3 nucleotide sequence: TGTGCCAGTAGTCGACAGTTTAATGAAAAACTGTTTTTT. Amino acids: CASSRQFNEKLFF.

The chain recombines TRBV9 with TRBJ1-5; maybe TRBD1 (5 bases). In germline, CDR1 is SGDLS, CDR2 YYNGEE. Between the trimmed V and J ends, which lost 3 bases and 4 bases, there was a span of 14 bases. The CDR3 has 15 amino acids. The CDR3 region has the DNA TGTGCCAGCAGCGCCGGGACGACGGGGAATCAGCCCCAGCATTTT. Translating gives CASSAGTTGNQPQHF.

This CDR3 reads CASSQEPRKGTATNEKLFF. The CDR3 DNA reads TGTGCCAGCAGCCAAGAACCTCGAAAGGGCACCGCCACGAATGAAAAACTGTTTTTT. The chain carries TRBV4-2 and TRBJ1-4, with D unclear. This CDR3 has 19 amino acids. The germline V gene has CDR1 LGHNA and CDR2 YNFKEQ. V lost 0 bases and J 5 bases, leaving 22 bases between the germline ends.

The rearrangement joins TRBV6-4 to TRBJ1-1; possibly TRBD1 for D (6 bases). This CDR3 spans 12 amino acids. CDR1 and CDR2 from the germline V gene are MRHNA and SNTAGT. The CDR3 sequence is CEYREGNTEAFF. The CDR3 coding sequence is TGTGAATACAGGGAGGGGAACACTGAAGCTTTCTTT.

The chain carries TRBV14 and TRBJ2-7; D uncertain. The V end was cut by 2 bases, the J end by 4 bases, with 6 bases between. The CDR3 is 12 residues long. The germline V gene has CDR1 SGHDN and CDR2 FVKESK. The CDR3 nucleotides are TGTGCCAGCAGCCAACAGGTTTACGAGCAGTACTTC. Translation gives CASSQQVYEQYF.

This chain joins TRBV6-5 and TRBJ1-1; no firm D call. The germline V gene encodes CDR1 MNHEY and CDR2 SVGAGI. Trimming cost V 2 bases and J 2 bases, with 6 bases left between them. The CDR3 runs to 13 residues. The CDR3 here is CASSYIRNTEAFF. For the CDR3, the DNA is TGTGCCAGCAGTTACATACGAAACACTGAAGCTTTCTTT.

The rearrangement links TRBV7-9 to TRBJ1-6; D ambiguous. This CDR3 comprises 16 residues. Germline V lookup: CDR1 SEHNR, CDR2 FQNEAQ (reference sequence). V lost 5 bases, J lost 0 bases, and 11 bases lay in between. The CDR3 DNA is TGTGCCAGCAGCCCGGTAGGGAGCTCCTATAATTCACCCCTCCACTTT. Its protein product is CASSPVGSSYNSPLHF.

This clone was seen just once. The chain combines TRBV11-2 with TRBJ1-5, with TRBD1 as a possible D gene (6 bases). Trimming pared 1 base from V and 6 bases from J, leaving 13 bases between. CDR3 length equals 15 residues. Germline values: CDR1 SGHAT, CDR2 FQNNGV. The DNA of the CDR3 is TGTGCCAGCAGCTTAGGGGGGCAGGGGAGTCAGCCCCAGCATTTT. This encodes CASSLGGQGSQPQHF.

J is TRBJ2-1 and V is TRBV9; a weak D match, TRBD2 (5 bases). CDR3 length: 15 residues. The V gene lost 4 bases and the J gene lost 1 base, with 12 bases spanning the gap. CDR1 is SGDLS and CDR2 is YYNGEE in the germline V gene. The CDR3 nucleotides are TGTGCCAGCAGCAACCAGCGGAGGTCCTACAATGAGCAGTTCTTC. It is translated as CASSNQRRSYNEQFF.

The chain combines TRBV11-2 with TRBJ1-2; D ambiguous. With 1 base removed from V and 3 bases from J, the gap between germline ends came to 6 bases. Germline V gene sequence: CDR1 SGHAT, CDR2 FQNNGV. The CDR3 covers 13 residues. The CDR3 DNA reads TGTGCCAGCAGCTTAGCGTCAGACTATGGCTACACCTTC. As protein: CASSLASDYGYTF.

In its sample, this clone was seen once. The V call is TRBV14, the J call TRBJ1-1; 9 bases are shared with TRBD1. The CDR3 is made up of 12 amino acids. Germline-derived CDR1 and CDR2 are SGHDN and FVKESK. Unmatched junction bases numbered 4, after V lost 4 bases and J lost 10 bases. CDR3 bases: TGTGCCAGCAGCCGGGACAGGGTTGGAGCTTTCTTT. Amino acids: CASSRDRVGAFF.

The chain couples TRBV5-4 to TRBJ2-7; D not certain. The CDR3 is 15 residues long. The germline CDR1 and CDR2 sequences are SGHNT and YYREEE (reference sequence). Trimming removed 1 base from V and 0 bases from J, with 11 bases in between. The CDR3 DNA follows: TGTGCCAGCAGCTTGTGGTCTATCAGCTCCTACGAGCAGTACTTC. Translated: CASSLWSISSYEQYF.

The DNA of the CDR3 is TGTGCCAGCAGCTTAGGTAGCGGGAGTTTTTACGAGCAGTACTTC. As protein: CASSLGSGSFYEQYF. This chain uses TRBV7-2 with TRBJ2-7, with 9 bases aligning to TRBD2. With V trimmed by 1 base and J by 4 bases, 5 bases remained unmatched. This CDR3 is built from 15 residues. Germline assignment: CDR1 SGHTA and CDR2 FQGNSA.

The genes are TRBV30 and TRBJ2-7, with 8 bases identical to TRBD1. This CDR3 comprises 15 residues. In germline, CDR1 is GTSNPN, CDR2 SVGIG (reference sequence). Unmatched junction bases numbered 6, after V lost 1 base and J lost 1 base. The CDR3 DNA reads as TGTGCCTGGAGTGGAGGGACAGGTTCTTCCTACGAGCAGTACTTC. This gives the protein CAWSGGTGSSYEQYF.